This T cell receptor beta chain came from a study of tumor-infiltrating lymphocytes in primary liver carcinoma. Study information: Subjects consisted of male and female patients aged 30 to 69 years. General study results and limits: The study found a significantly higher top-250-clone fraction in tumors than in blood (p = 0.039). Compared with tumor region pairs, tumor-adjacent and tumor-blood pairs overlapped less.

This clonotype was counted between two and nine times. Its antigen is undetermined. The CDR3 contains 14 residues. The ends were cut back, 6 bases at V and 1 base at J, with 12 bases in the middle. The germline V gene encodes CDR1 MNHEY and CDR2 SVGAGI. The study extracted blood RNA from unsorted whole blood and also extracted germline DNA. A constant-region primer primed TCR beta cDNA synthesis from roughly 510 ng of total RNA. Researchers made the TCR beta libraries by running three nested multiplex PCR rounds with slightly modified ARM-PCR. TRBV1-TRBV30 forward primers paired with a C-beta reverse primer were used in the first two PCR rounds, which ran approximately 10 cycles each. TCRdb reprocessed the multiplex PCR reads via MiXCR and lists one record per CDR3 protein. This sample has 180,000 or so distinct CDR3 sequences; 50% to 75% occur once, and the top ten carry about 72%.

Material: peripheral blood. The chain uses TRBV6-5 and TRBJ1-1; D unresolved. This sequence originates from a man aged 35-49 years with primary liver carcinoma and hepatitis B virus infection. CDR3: CASSPGFTNTEAFF. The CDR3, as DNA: TGTGCCAGCAGCCCGGGGTTTACGAACACTGAAGCTTTCTTT.